The 11 T cell receptor beta chains presented below share a single source sample, sequenced in a study of cytomegalovirus exposure and HLA in healthy donors. 60 Vbeta and 13 Jbeta primers were used in PCR. Data came from immunoSEQ multiplex PCR; TCRdb stores just in-frame clones and leaves some out. The data contain 150,000 to 180,000 clones, around 82% of them singletons. Sequenced: PBMCs. Receptors were obtained from a woman between 40 and 50 years old in good health and CMV-seropositive.

This clone was observed a few times. The chain employs TRBV19 and TRBJ1-1, with D possibly being TRBD1 (6 bases). The germline CDR1 and CDR2 sequences are LNHDA and SQIVND (reference sequence). This CDR3 spans 13 amino acids. With 9 bases removed from V and 4 bases from J, the gap between germline ends came to 15 bases. The CDR3 reads CASTQGRGTEAFF. CDR3 sequence (DNA): TGTGCCAGCACGCAGGGGAGAGGCACTGAAGCTTTCTTT.

Concerning this clone: Other DNA sequences from this sample encode an identical CDR3 as well. The chain has TRBV28 and TRBJ2-7; no definite D call. The V and J ends lost 5 bases and 3 bases respectively, with 5 bases between them. Germline values: CDR1 MDHEN, CDR2 SYDVKM. This CDR3 spans 11 amino acids. For the CDR3, the DNA is TGTGCCAGCAGTCACATCTACGAGCAGTACTTC. This encodes CASSHIYEQYF.

V and J are TRBV14 and TRBJ2-5; 9 nucleotides match TRBD1. The CDR3 sequence is 15 residues long. CDR1 SGHDN and CDR2 FVKESK come from the germline V gene. The trim removed 3 bases at V and 2 bases at J, leaving 4 bases unmatched. CDR3: CASSHSTGGQETQYF. The DNA for the CDR3 is TGTGCCAGCAGCCACTCGACAGGGGGTCAAGAGACCCAGTACTTC.

The CDR3 loop is CASSTSGTSRDTQYF. CDR3 nucleotides: TGTGCCAGTAGTACCTCCGGGACTAGTCGCGATACGCAGTATTTT. V gene TRBV19 combines with J gene TRBJ2-3, with 8 bases matching TRBD2. J lost 6 bases, V lost 4 bases, and 9 bases had no gene match. The germline V gene encodes CDR1 LNHDA and CDR2 SQIVND (reference sequence). CDR3 length: 15 amino acids.

This chain uses TRBV6-1 with TRBJ2-7; 10 nucleotides agree with TRBD2. Germline assignment: CDR1 MNHNS and CDR2 SASEGT. The CDR3 extends over 13 amino acids. V trimming: 6 bases; J trimming: 6 bases; junction bases outside the gene matches: 5. The CDR3 protein is CASRLAGVFEQYF. CDR3 nucleotides: TGTGCCAGCAGGCTAGCGGGAGTTTTCGAGCAGTACTTC.

The chain carries TRBV5-1 and TRBJ2-5, with 8 bases aligning to TRBD2. With 0 bases clipped from V and 1 base from J, the junction kept 2 bases outside the gene matches. CDR1 is SGHRS, CDR2 YFSETQ, per germline. This CDR3 contains 15 residues. The DNA of the CDR3 is TGCGCCAGCAGCTTGGATGGGACTAGCCAAGAGACCCAGTACTTC. It encodes CASSLDGTSQETQYF.

The rearrangement uses TRBV10-1 and TRBJ2-1; no reliable D call. The V end was cut by 2 bases, the J end by 0 bases, with 11 bases between. Germline V lookup: CDR1 WNHNN, CDR2 SYGVQD (reference sequence). The CDR3 loop spans 16 amino acids. Here the CDR3 DNA reads TGCGCCAGCAGTGAGACACTACCCACCTCCTACAATGAGCAGTTCTTC. Its protein product is CASSETLPTSYNEQFF.

The V call is TRBV2, the J call TRBJ1-1; D may be TRBD1 (5 bases). The CDR3 runs to 15 residues. The V end lost 3 bases, the J end lost 6 bases, and 17 bases lay between the germline ends. Germline CDR1 is SNHLY and CDR2 is FYNNEI. The CDR3 DNA reads as TGTGCCAGCAGTGACGGAGGGGCCGCTCCCCCTGAAGCTTTCTTT. Amino acid sequence: CASSDGGAAPPEAFF.

The rearrangement joins TRBV27 to TRBJ2-7, with 10 bases aligning to TRBD2. From germline, CDR1 is MNHEY and CDR2 SMNVEV (reference sequence). The CDR3 covers 15 residues. Trimming at V came to 7 bases and at J to 7 bases, leaving 13 bases not matched to a gene. The CDR3 DNA reads as TGTGCCAGCACCTCGAGGCTAGCGGGAGATGGGGAGCAGTACTTC. This encodes CASTSRLAGDGEQYF.

This sequence joins TRBV5-1 and TRBJ2-1, with D possibly matching TRBD1 (5 bases). Germline V gene data show CDR1 as SGHRS and CDR2 as YFSETQ. V lost 0 bases to trimming and J lost 7 bases, with 8 bases between them. This CDR3 is 13 amino acids long. This chain's CDR3 is CASSLGQTNEQFF. The CDR3 nucleotides are TGCGCCAGCAGCTTGGGACAGACGAATGAGCAGTTCTTC.

CDR3 sequence (DNA): TGTGCCAGCAGCTTAGGAGCAGAGGAGATCCCTAATAACTATGGCTACACCTTC. It yields the protein CASSLGAEEIPNNYGYTF. The genes are TRBV7-9 and TRBJ1-2; no definite D call. The germline gives CDR1 SEHNR, CDR2 FQNEAQ (reference sequence). CDR3 size: 18 residues. Trimming removed 1 base at V and 1 base at J, with 19 bases between.